In this sample, the clone carrying this TCR beta chain turned up a few times. Its specificity is not known. Each CDR3 protein gets one entry after TCRdb re-called the reads with MiXCR. The profile shows approximately 990,000 distinct CDR3 sequences, approximately 30% of them singletons. This record belongs to a study of T cell repertoires in cytomegalovirus infection. Study results and limitations: Adding up the frequency of public TCR beta families identified people who carried CMV plus the relevant HLA.

Germline CDR1 is MDHEN and CDR2 is SYDVKM. Trimming at V came to 5 bases and at J to 7 bases, leaving 8 bases not matched to a gene. There are 14 residues in the CDR3. The material sequenced was cultured CD8+ T cells from PBMCs, taken from culture after CMV antigen stimulation. This chain uses TRBV28 with TRBJ1-5, with TRBD1 identical over 7 bases. This sequence originates from a human donor in good health (CMV status not recorded). Some clones in this sample may be carry-over from other donors' samples. The CDR3 reads CASSRDSLSQPQHF. The CDR3 coding sequence is TGTGCCAGCAGTCGGGACAGCTTAAGCCAGCCCCAGCATTTT.